A selection of T cell receptor beta chains follows, all from one sample in a study of shared clonotypes between healthy human individuals. Repertoires were generated with immunoSEQ multiplex PCR, while TCRdb's copy carries only in-frame clones and drops some. In the table there are fewer than 650,000 clones, approximately 80% of which are singletons. The material sequenced was PBMCs. The receptors derive from a woman between 35 and 50 years old in good health. Some clones in this sample may be carry-over from other donors' samples. Both conserved end residues are part of each CDR3. D genes are given only for firm matches. The size field is filled for only some rows; it gives once, few, many or a size class.

clone_size: -
j_call: TRBJ2-3
v_call: TRBV7-9
d_call: -
cdr3_aa: CASSFGPLGHGRDTQYF
cdr3_nt: TGTGCCAGCAGCTTCGGTCCCCTAGGCCATGGGAGAGATACGCAGTATTTT

clone_size: -
j_call: TRBJ2-5
v_call: TRBV28
d_call: TRBD2
cdr3_aa: CASSLAVAGGLGETQYF
cdr3_nt: TGTGCCAGCAGTTTAGCAGTAGCGGGAGGGCTGGGAGAGACCCAGTACTTC

clone_size: -
j_call: TRBJ2-5
v_call: TRBV10-3
d_call: -
cdr3_aa: CAISESWGTETQYF
cdr3_nt: TGTGCCATCAGTGAGTCTTGGGGGACGGAGACCCAGTACTTC

clone_size: -
j_call: TRBJ1-4
v_call: TRBV5-5
d_call: -
cdr3_aa: CASSFGRFSENFHF
cdr3_nt: TGTGCCAGCAGCTTCGGTCGTTTTTCAGAGAACTTCCATTTT

clone_size: -
j_call: TRBJ1-2
v_call: TRBV28
d_call: -
cdr3_aa: CASSPPAGFWGYTF
cdr3_nt: TGTGCCAGCAGCCCCCCGGCTGGTTTTTGGGGCTACACCTTC

clone_size: once
j_call: TRBJ2-1
v_call: TRBV28
d_call: -
cdr3_aa: CASRAPLRYDEQFF
cdr3_nt: TGTGCCAGCAGGGCCCCCTTGAGGTACGATGAGCAGTTCTTC

clone_size: -
j_call: TRBJ2-1
v_call: TRBV9
d_call: TRBD2
cdr3_aa: CASSVMREPSYNEQFF
cdr3_nt: TGTGCCAGCAGCGTAATGCGGGAGCCCTCCTACAATGAGCAGTTCTTC

clone_size: -
j_call: TRBJ1-2
v_call: TRBV9
d_call: -
cdr3_aa: CASSASPSSDGYTF
cdr3_nt: TGTGCCAGCAGCGCCTCCCCATCCTCAGACGGCTACACCTTC

clone_size: -
j_call: TRBJ2-7
v_call: TRBV19
d_call: -
cdr3_aa: CASSIATGGYEQYF
cdr3_nt: TGTGCCAGTAGTATAGCAACTGGGGGCTACGAGCAGTACTTC

clone_size: -
j_call: TRBJ2-1
v_call: TRBV5-1
d_call: TRBD1
cdr3_aa: CASSPGQGYNEQFF
cdr3_nt: TGCGCCAGCAGCCCGGGACAGGGTTACAATGAGCAGTTCTTC

clone_size: -
j_call: TRBJ2-7
v_call: TRBV28
d_call: TRBD2
cdr3_aa: CASSLLGGGSSYEQYF
cdr3_nt: TGTGCCAGCAGTTTATTGGGCGGGGGGAGCTCCTACGAGCAGTACTTC

clone_size: -
j_call: TRBJ2-7
v_call: TRBV27
d_call: -
cdr3_aa: CASSQDGNGYEQYF
cdr3_nt: TGTGCCAGCAGCCAAGACGGGAACGGCTACGAGCAGTACTTC

clone_size: -
j_call: TRBJ2-1
v_call: TRBV7-9
d_call: TRBD2
cdr3_aa: CASSRTGGSGSNEQFF
cdr3_nt: TGTGCCAGCAGCCGCACGGGAGGTAGCGGGAGCAATGAGCAGTTCTTC

clone_size: -
j_call: TRBJ2-1
v_call: TRBV7-3
d_call: TRBD2
cdr3_aa: CASSSIAGHYNEQFF
cdr3_nt: TGTGCCAGCAGCTCTATAGCGGGGCACTACAATGAGCAGTTCTTC

clone_size: -
j_call: TRBJ1-6
v_call: TRBV11-2
d_call: -
cdr3_aa: CASSFTGNSPLHF
cdr3_nt: TGTGCCAGCAGCTTTACAGGGAATTCACCCCTCCACTTT

clone_size: -
j_call: TRBJ1-2
v_call: TRBV28
d_call: -
cdr3_aa: CASTSPAENYGYTF
cdr3_nt: TGTGCCAGCACCTCGCCCGCCGAGAACTATGGCTACACCTTC

clone_size: -
j_call: TRBJ2-1
v_call: TRBV6-5
d_call: -
cdr3_aa: CASRGPGVSHNEQFF
cdr3_nt: TGTGCCAGCAGAGGCCCAGGGGTTTCGCACAATGAGCAGTTCTTC

clone_size: -
j_call: TRBJ2-5
v_call: TRBV18
d_call: -
cdr3_aa: CASSPPGSKETQYF
cdr3_nt: TGTGCCAGCTCACCTCCAGGGTCCAAGGAGACCCAGTACTTC

clone_size: many
j_call: TRBJ1-3
v_call: TRBV11-2
d_call: -
cdr3_aa: CASSSPLLANTIYF
cdr3_nt: TGTGCCAGCAGCTCCCCCCTATTAGCGAACACCATATATTTT

clone_size: many
j_call: TRBJ2-1
v_call: TRBV10-3
d_call: -
cdr3_aa: CAIRGDYNEQFF
cdr3_nt: TGTGCCATCAGGGGGGATTACAATGAGCAGTTCTTC

clone_size: -
j_call: TRBJ2-2
v_call: TRBV5-1
d_call: -
cdr3_aa: CASRLANTGELFF
cdr3_nt: TGCGCCAGTAGACTGGCGAACACCGGGGAGCTGTTTTTT

clone_size: -
j_call: TRBJ2-2
v_call: TRBV5-4
d_call: -
cdr3_aa: CASRTRGRDTGELFF
cdr3_nt: TGTGCCAGCAGGACTAGGGGGAGGGACACCGGGGAGCTGTTTTTT

clone_size: -
j_call: TRBJ2-6
v_call: TRBV28
d_call: -
cdr3_aa: CASSPWALLGANVLTF
cdr3_nt: TGTGCCAGCAGCCCTTGGGCCTTACTGGGGGCCAACGTCCTGACTTTC

clone_size: once
j_call: TRBJ1-1
v_call: TRBV1
d_call: -
cdr3_aa: CTSSQDRTGLNTEAFF
cdr3_nt: TGCACCAGCAGCCAAGACCGGACAGGGCTGAACACTGAAGCTTTCTTT

clone_size: -
j_call: TRBJ2-7
v_call: TRBV11-2
d_call: TRBD2
cdr3_aa: CASSQTSGVTYEQYF
cdr3_nt: TGTGCCAGCAGCCAAACTAGCGGGGTAACCTACGAGCAGTACTTC

clone_size: -
j_call: TRBJ2-5
v_call: TRBV5-6
d_call: TRBD2
cdr3_aa: CASSSAGGSETQYF
cdr3_nt: TGTGCCAGCAGCTCAGCGGGAGGATCGGAGACCCAGTACTTC

clone_size: once
j_call: TRBJ2-7
v_call: TRBV6-1
d_call: -
cdr3_aa: CASPPFSRVGDEQYF
cdr3_nt: TGTGCCAGCCCCCCCTTTTCGAGGGTGGGCGACGAGCAGTACTTC

clone_size: -
j_call: TRBJ2-3
v_call: TRBV19
d_call: -
cdr3_aa: CASSKGLSTDTQYF
cdr3_nt: TGTGCCAGTAGTAAAGGCCTTTCCACAGATACGCAGTATTTT

clone_size: -
j_call: TRBJ2-7
v_call: TRBV18
d_call: TRBD2
cdr3_aa: CASSPPRMGLAGYEQYF
cdr3_nt: TGTGCCAGCTCACCACCGAGAATGGGGCTAGCGGGGTACGAGCAGTACTTC

clone_size: few
j_call: TRBJ2-7
v_call: TRBV6-1
d_call: TRBD2
cdr3_aa: CASLESGSYEQYF
cdr3_nt: TGTGCCAGCCTCGAGAGCGGGAGCTACGAGCAGTACTTC

clone_size: -
j_call: TRBJ2-1
v_call: TRBV4-1
d_call: TRBD1
cdr3_aa: CASSRGQGANNEQFF
cdr3_nt: TGCGCCAGCAGCCGAGGACAGGGGGCGAACAATGAGCAGTTCTTC